This is a list of T cell receptor beta chains from one sample in a study of blood T cells in healthy people across ages. MiXCR, applied by TCRdb to the 5' RACE reads, yields one record per CDR3 protein. The sample includes fewer than 1,000,000 distinct CDR3 sequences, approximately 44% seen only once; the top ten take roughly a fifth. What was sequenced was blood. The receptors shown here come from a man aged 55 to 70 in good health. Each CDR3 is given with its conserved first and last residue. D genes are given only for firm matches. Clone size is shown for a subset of rows, as once, few, many or a class of expanded clone.

D gene: .
clone size: .
J gene: TRBJ2-5
V gene: TRBV28
CDR3 protein: CGSSLLDSWGGTQYF
CDR3 DNA: TGTGGCAGCAGTTTGTTGGACAGCTGGGGGGGGACCCAGTACTTC

D gene: .
clone size: many
J gene: TRBJ2-1
V gene: TRBV12-3/TRBV12-4
CDR3 protein: CASSLSGNEQFF
CDR3 DNA: TGTGCCAGCAGTTTGTCAGGCAATGAGCAGTTCTTC

D gene: .
clone size: .
J gene: TRBJ2-5
V gene: TRBV4-3
CDR3 protein: CASSQCARGYF
CDR3 DNA: TGCGCCAGCAGCCAGTGCGCCCGCGGGTACTTC

D gene: .
clone size: few
J gene: TRBJ2-1
V gene: TRBV27
CDR3 protein: CASSGTRGNEQFF
CDR3 DNA: TGTGCCAGCAGCGGGACGAGGGGGAATGAGCAGTTCTTC

D gene: .
clone size: few
J gene: TRBJ1-1
V gene: TRBV29-1
CDR3 protein: CSVEEAQGGTEAFF
CDR3 DNA: TGCAGCGTTGAAGAGGCCCAGGGAGGCACTGAAGCTTTCTTT

D gene: .
clone size: few
J gene: TRBJ2-3
V gene: TRBV7-2
CDR3 protein: CASSYDGLAGDTQYF
CDR3 DNA: TGTGCCAGCAGCTACGACGGCCTGGCCGGAGATACGCAGTATTTT

D gene: .
clone size: .
J gene: TRBJ2-7
V gene: TRBV5-1
CDR3 protein: CASSEQVTSYEQYF
CDR3 DNA: TGCGCCAGCAGCGAACAGGTAACCTCCTACGAGCAGTACTTC

D gene: .
clone size: .
J gene: TRBJ2-3
V gene: TRBV6-2/TRBV6-3
CDR3 protein: CASRDGSDTQYF
CDR3 DNA: TGTGCCAGCAGGGACGGGTCAGATACGCAGTATTTT

D gene: .
clone size: few
J gene: TRBJ2-7
V gene: TRBV10-3
CDR3 protein: CAIRGTASTYEQYF
CDR3 DNA: TGTGCCATCAGGGGGACGGCCAGTACCTACGAGCAGTACTTC

D gene: .
clone size: .
J gene: TRBJ1-5
V gene: TRBV11-2
CDR3 protein: CASSVIDGVQPQHF
CDR3 DNA: TGTGCCAGCAGCGTAATCGATGGAGTTCAGCCCCAGCATTTT

D gene: TRBD1
clone size: few
J gene: TRBJ1-2
V gene: TRBV29-1
CDR3 protein: CSVDPSGGRGYTF
CDR3 DNA: TGCAGCGTGGATCCATCAGGGGGCAGGGGCTACACCTTC

D gene: .
clone size: .
J gene: TRBJ2-3
V gene: TRBV20-1
CDR3 protein: CSARDRQTQYF
CDR3 DNA: TGCAGTGCTAGAGACCGACAGACGCAGTATTTT

D gene: TRBD1
clone size: few
J gene: TRBJ1-2
V gene: TRBV4-1
CDR3 protein: CASSQDGQGPRYGYTF
CDR3 DNA: TGCGCCAGCAGCCAAGATGGACAGGGGCCACGCTATGGCTACACCTTC

D gene: .
clone size: .
J gene: TRBJ1-1
V gene: TRBV20-1
CDR3 protein: CSARDPGTAGTEAFF
CDR3 DNA: TGCAGTGCTAGAGACCCCGGGACGGCTGGGACTGAAGCTTTCTTT

D gene: TRBD1
clone size: .
J gene: TRBJ1-2
V gene: TRBV3-1
CDR3 protein: CASSPSTGQGYTF
CDR3 DNA: TGTGCCAGCAGCCCTTCGACAGGGCAGGGCTACACCTTC

D gene: .
clone size: .
J gene: TRBJ2-7
V gene: TRBV6-2/TRBV6-3
CDR3 protein: CASRRDGTSYEQYF
CDR3 DNA: TGTGCCAGCAGAAGGGACGGGACATCCTACGAGCAGTACTTC

D gene: TRBD1
clone size: .
J gene: TRBJ1-2
V gene: TRBV20-1
CDR3 protein: CSAGTGYGGYTF
CDR3 DNA: TGCAGTGCGGGGACAGGGTATGGTGGCTACACCTTC

D gene: TRBD2
clone size: .
J gene: TRBJ2-7
V gene: TRBV15
CDR3 protein: CATSRDLAGGYNEQYF
CDR3 DNA: TGTGCCACCAGCAGAGACTTAGCGGGGGGCTACAATGAGCAGTACTTC

D gene: .
clone size: .
J gene: TRBJ2-7
V gene: TRBV11-3
CDR3 protein: CASSTQGHSTDEQYF
CDR3 DNA: TGTGCCAGCAGCACCCAGGGCCACTCGACCGACGAGCAGTACTTC

D gene: .
clone size: .
J gene: TRBJ2-2
V gene: TRBV2
CDR3 protein: CASSERGSTGELFF
CDR3 DNA: TGTGCCAGCAGTGAGCGAGGGAGCACCGGGGAGCTGTTTTTT

D gene: .
clone size: few
J gene: TRBJ1-2
V gene: TRBV29-1
CDR3 protein: CSVVDSRFNYGYTF
CDR3 DNA: TGCAGCGTAGTGGACAGCCGATTCAACTATGGCTACACCTTC

D gene: TRBD1
clone size: few
J gene: TRBJ1-2
V gene: TRBV12-3/TRBV12-4
CDR3 protein: CASRRGQGLYGYTF
CDR3 DNA: TGTGCCAGCAGGCGTGGACAGGGCCTCTATGGCTACACCTTC

D gene: TRBD2
clone size: .
J gene: TRBJ2-1
V gene: TRBV4-3
CDR3 protein: CASSQIDGGGYNEQFF
CDR3 DNA: TGCGCCAGCAGCCAAATAGATGGGGGGGGATACAATGAGCAGTTCTTC

D gene: .
clone size: .
J gene: TRBJ2-7
V gene: TRBV3-1
CDR3 protein: CASSHFDRYEQYF
CDR3 DNA: TGTGCCAGCAGCCACTTTGATCGGTACGAGCAGTACTTC

D gene: .
clone size: .
J gene: TRBJ1-4
V gene: TRBV5-1
CDR3 protein: CASSAGGLVNEKLFF
CDR3 DNA: TGCGCCAGCAGTGCCGGGGGTCTAGTTAATGAAAAACTGTTTTTT

D gene: .
clone size: .
J gene: TRBJ1-6
V gene: TRBV3-1
CDR3 protein: CASSQSNRNSPLHF
CDR3 DNA: TGTGCCAGCAGCCAATCCAACCGAAATTCACCCCTCCACTTT

D gene: TRBD2
clone size: .
J gene: TRBJ2-5
V gene: TRBV6-2/TRBV6-3
CDR3 protein: CASSLAGQQYF
CDR3 DNA: TGTGCCAGCAGCCTAGCGGGGCAGCAGTACTTC

D gene: TRBD2
clone size: .
J gene: TRBJ2-3
V gene: TRBV5-4
CDR3 protein: CASSLDGGESTDTQYF
CDR3 DNA: TGTGCCAGCAGCTTGGACGGGGGGGAGAGCACAGATACGCAGTATTTT

D gene: TRBD2
clone size: .
J gene: TRBJ2-2
V gene: TRBV7-2
CDR3 protein: CASSFTSGGTGELFF
CDR3 DNA: TGTGCCAGCAGCTTCACTAGCGGGGGCACCGGGGAGCTGTTTTTT

D gene: .
clone size: .
J gene: TRBJ2-7
V gene: TRBV6-2/TRBV6-3
CDR3 protein: CASSMSYEQYF
CDR3 DNA: TGTGCCAGCAGCATGAGTTACGAGCAGTACTTC

D gene: .
clone size: .
J gene: TRBJ1-5
V gene: TRBV27
CDR3 protein: CASSYGPGQPQHF
CDR3 DNA: TGTGCCAGCAGCTACGGGCCCGGGCAGCCCCAGCATTTT

D gene: .
clone size: .
J gene: TRBJ2-7
V gene: TRBV12-3/TRBV12-4
CDR3 protein: CASSLRQVQYF
CDR3 DNA: TGTGCCAGCAGTTTGCGACAGGTCCAGTACTTC

D gene: .
clone size: .
J gene: TRBJ1-1
V gene: TRBV6-1
CDR3 protein: CASSANREAFF
CDR3 DNA: TGTGCCAGCAGTGCCAACAGGGAAGCTTTCTTT

D gene: .
clone size: few
J gene: TRBJ2-1
V gene: TRBV7-9
CDR3 protein: CASKPGAPVNEQFF
CDR3 DNA: TGTGCCAGCAAACCCGGAGCACCCGTCAATGAGCAGTTCTTC

D gene: .
clone size: few
J gene: TRBJ1-2
V gene: TRBV14
CDR3 protein: CASSLTVRGSSYGYTF
CDR3 DNA: TGTGCCAGCAGCCTAACCGTGAGGGGGAGTTCCTATGGCTACACCTTC

D gene: .
clone size: once
J gene: TRBJ1-5
V gene: TRBV12-5
CDR3 protein: CASGLENNQHQHF
CDR3 DNA: TGTGCTAGTGGTTTGGAGAACAATCAGCACCAGCATTTT

D gene: .
clone size: .
J gene: TRBJ2-3
V gene: TRBV11-2
CDR3 protein: CAGKGRDTDTQYF
CDR3 DNA: TGTGCCGGCAAAGGCAGGGACACAGATACGCAGTATTTT

D gene: TRBD1
clone size: few
J gene: TRBJ2-7
V gene: TRBV7-9
CDR3 protein: CASSPKDRTYEQYF
CDR3 DNA: TGTGCCAGCAGCCCTAAGGACAGGACCTACGAGCAGTACTTC

D gene: .
clone size: .
J gene: TRBJ2-2
V gene: TRBV6-2/TRBV6-3
CDR3 protein: CASLGRAGTGELFF
CDR3 DNA: TGTGCCAGCCTTGGCCGGGCCGGCACCGGGGAGCTGTTTTTT

D gene: .
clone size: .
J gene: TRBJ2-7
V gene: TRBV27
CDR3 protein: CASGRRSDEQYF
CDR3 DNA: TGTGCCAGCGGACGTCGCTCCGACGAGCAGTATTTC

D gene: .
clone size: .
J gene: TRBJ2-5
V gene: TRBV5-1
CDR3 protein: CASSSLGQGYEETQYF
CDR3 DNA: TGCGCCAGCAGCTCCCTCGGGCAGGGGTACGAGGAGACCCAGTACTTC

D gene: TRBD1
clone size: once
J gene: TRBJ1-1
V gene: TRBV7-2
CDR3 protein: CASSAQRQGAAFF
CDR3 DNA: TGTGCCAGCAGCGCCCAAAGACAGGGGGCAGCTTTCTTT

D gene: .
clone size: .
J gene: TRBJ2-5
V gene: TRBV4-1
CDR3 protein: CASSQESNQETQYF
CDR3 DNA: TGCGCCAGCAGCCAAGAAAGTAACCAAGAGACCCAGTACTTC

D gene: .
clone size: .
J gene: TRBJ1-4
V gene: TRBV12-3/TRBV12-4
CDR3 protein: CASSSEPVKEKLFF
CDR3 DNA: TGTGCCAGCAGTTCGGAGCCAGTTAAAGAAAAACTGTTTTTT

D gene: TRBD2
clone size: few
J gene: TRBJ2-3
V gene: TRBV6-6
CDR3 protein: CASTPPGASGSTDTQYF
CDR3 DNA: TGTGCCAGCACTCCCCCCGGGGCTAGCGGGAGCACAGATACGCAGTATTTT

D gene: .
clone size: .
J gene: TRBJ2-7
V gene: TRBV20-1
CDR3 protein: CSARDQEQSLYEQYF
CDR3 DNA: TGCAGTGCTAGAGACCAGGAGCAGTCTCTCTACGAGCAGTACTTC

D gene: TRBD1
clone size: .
J gene: TRBJ1-6
V gene: TRBV2
CDR3 protein: CASRGQGPPKNNSPLHF
CDR3 DNA: TGTGCCAGCAGGGGACAGGGCCCCCCCAAAAATAATTCACCCCTCCACTTT

D gene: .
clone size: .
J gene: TRBJ2-4
V gene: TRBV3-1
CDR3 protein: CASSHVGSNIQYF
CDR3 DNA: TGTGCCAGCAGCCATGTCGGGAGCAACATTCAGTACTTC

D gene: TRBD1
clone size: .
J gene: TRBJ1-5
V gene: TRBV5-5
CDR3 protein: CASSIRGTGGQPQHF
CDR3 DNA: TGTGCCAGCAGCATTAGGGGGACAGGGGGACAGCCCCAGCATTTT

D gene: TRBD1
clone size: .
J gene: TRBJ2-7
V gene: TRBV20-1
CDR3 protein: CSAKGQGAGLIYEQYF
CDR3 DNA: TGCAGTGCTAAAGGACAGGGCGCGGGGCTCATCTACGAGCAGTACTTC

D gene: .
clone size: .
J gene: TRBJ2-7
V gene: TRBV19
CDR3 protein: CAGSASGGFSYEQYF
CDR3 DNA: TGTGCCGGTAGTGCATCCGGGGGTTTTTCCTACGAGCAGTACTTC

D gene: TRBD1
clone size: .
J gene: TRBJ2-1
V gene: TRBV7-9
CDR3 protein: CASSLWDREYNEQFF
CDR3 DNA: TGTGCCAGCAGCTTATGGGACAGGGAGTACAATGAGCAGTTCTTC

D gene: TRBD1
clone size: few
J gene: TRBJ2-7
V gene: TRBV27
CDR3 protein: CASSFWDRVSEQYF
CDR3 DNA: TGTGCCAGCAGTTTCTGGGACAGGGTATCCGAGCAGTACTTC

D gene: .
clone size: .
J gene: TRBJ2-7
V gene: TRBV6-1
CDR3 protein: CASSGDRTRGDEQYF
CDR3 DNA: TGTGCCAGCAGTGGTGACAGGACCAGGGGTGACGAGCAGTACTTC

D gene: TRBD2
clone size: many
J gene: TRBJ2-5
V gene: TRBV4-3
CDR3 protein: CASSQQTSAQETQYF
CDR3 DNA: TGCGCCAGCAGCCAACAGACTAGCGCCCAAGAGACCCAGTACTTC

D gene: .
clone size: few
J gene: TRBJ1-6
V gene: TRBV6-1
CDR3 protein: CASSEPGDVNSPLHF
CDR3 DNA: TGTGCCAGCAGTGAACCTGGGGATGTCAATTCACCCCTCCACTTT

D gene: TRBD1
clone size: .
J gene: TRBJ2-7
V gene: TRBV18
CDR3 protein: CASSPSGQGSSYEQYF
CDR3 DNA: TGTGCCAGCTCACCTTCAGGACAGGGGTCCTCCTACGAGCAGTACTTC

D gene: TRBD2
clone size: .
J gene: TRBJ2-1
V gene: TRBV20-1
CDR3 protein: CSAIRGGQNSEQFF
CDR3 DNA: TGCAGTGCTATTCGGGGGGGCCAAAACAGTGAGCAGTTCTTC

D gene: TRBD2
clone size: few
J gene: TRBJ2-7
V gene: TRBV5-1
CDR3 protein: CASSLTSGGPPYEQYF
CDR3 DNA: TGCGCCAGCAGCTTGACTAGCGGGGGCCCTCCCTACGAGCAGTACTTC